A single sample gave rise to the 27 T cell receptor beta chains below, sequenced in a study of radiation and T cells in renal cell carcinoma. Noted time point: baseline pretreatment blood. Treatment: 15 Gy SBRT to primary tumor, nephrectomy 4 weeks later. Data came from immunoSEQ multiplex PCR; TCRdb stores just in-frame clones and leaves some out. The sample shows some 110,000 clones, around 84% of them seen only once. The sample consisted of blood, taken from a patient whose treatment included radiotherapy and nephrectomy. Receptor source: an older woman with renal cell carcinoma.

V usage is TRBV5-1 and J usage is TRBJ1-4, with a possible D match to TRBD1 (6 bases). CDR1 SGHRS and CDR2 YFSETQ come from the germline V gene. This CDR3 is 15 amino acids long. V lost 4 bases and J 3 bases, leaving 13 bases between the germline ends. CDR3 bases: TGCGCCAGCAGCGTGGACAGCCGTTCTAATGAAAAACTGTTTTTT. Protein sequence: CASSVDSRSNEKLFF. The full variable domain, rest sourced from reference TRBV5-1 and TRBJ1-4, is KAGVTQTPRYLIKTRGQQVTLSCSPISGHRSVSWYQQTPGQGLQFLFEYFSETQRNKGNFPGRFSGRQFSNSRSEMNVSTLELGDSALYLCASSVDSRSNEKLFFGSGTQLSVL.

Comment on this clone: Just one base apart from a much larger clone, this may be a read error. The chain employs TRBV9 and TRBJ1-2; D not resolved. CDR3 length: 11 amino acids. Germline V gives CDR1 SGDLS, CDR2 YYNGEE. The V end lost 3 bases, the J end lost 4 bases, and 4 bases lay between the germline ends. In nucleotides, the CDR3 is TGTGCCAGCAGCGATGGCTATGGCTACACCTTC. Its translation is CASSDGYGYTF.

The chain joins TRBV19 to TRBJ2-4; 8 bases are a match to TRBD1. V was pared by 5 bases and J by 0 bases, with 6 bases of the junction left unmatched. The CDR3 totals 16 residues. Germline V gene data show CDR1 as LNHDA and CDR2 as SQIVND (reference sequence). Here the CDR3 DNA reads TGTGCCAGTAGTGCCGGACAGGGACGAGCCAAAAACATTCAGTACTTC. It encodes CASSAGQGRAKNIQYF.

The genes are TRBV11-2 and TRBJ2-7; 10 bases are a match to TRBD2. The CDR3 spans 16 residues. Trimming removed 2 bases from V and 2 bases from J; junction bases left unmatched: 6. CDR1 SGHAT and CDR2 FQNNGV come from the germline V gene. The CDR3 region has the DNA TGTGCCAGCAGCTTATCCCGTAGCGGGGGGACCTACGAGCAGTACTTC. It encodes CASSLSRSGGTYEQYF.

This rearrangement joins TRBV27 to TRBJ1-1; possibly TRBD1 for D (5 bases). V was cut by 0 bases and J by 6 bases, with 14 bases left in between. The CDR3 loop spans 15 amino acids. Germline CDR1 is MNHEY and CDR2 is SMNVEV (reference sequence). The CDR3 here is CASSLSTRGWAEAFF. The CDR3 nucleotides are TGTGCCAGCAGTTTATCGACGCGGGGGTGGGCTGAAGCTTTCTTT.

The V and J genes are TRBV2 and TRBJ1-2, with D unresolved. Germline V gives CDR1 SNHLY, CDR2 FYNNEI. The CDR3 covers 12 residues. V was pared by 4 bases and J by 0 bases, with 3 bases between. This chain's CDR3 is CASSGSNYGYTF. In nucleotides, the CDR3 is TGTGCCAGCAGTGGTTCTAACTATGGCTACACCTTC. Using reference TRBV2 and TRBJ1-2 for the parts outside the CDR3, the full variable domain is EPEVTQTPSHQVTQMGQEVILRCVPISNHLYFYWYRQILGQKVEFLVSFYNNEISEKSEIFDDQFSVERPDGSNFTLKIRSTKLEDSAMYFCASSGSNYGYTFGSGTRLTVV.

The chain combines TRBV15 with TRBJ2-5; 9 bases align to TRBD2. The CDR3 is 13 amino acids. Germline-derived CDR1 and CDR2 are LNHNV and YYDKDF (reference sequence). V was clipped by 3 bases and J by 5 bases; unmatched bases: 1. CDR3 sequence: CATSRAGGETQYF. CDR3 coding DNA: TGTGCCACCAGCAGGGCGGGAGGGGAGACCCAGTACTTC.

The V gene is TRBV5-1, the J gene TRBJ2-1; the D is unclear. V lost 0 bases to trimming and J lost 3 bases, with 10 bases between them. There are 15 residues in the CDR3. The germline V gene encodes CDR1 SGHRS and CDR2 YFSETQ. CDR3 sequence: CASSLEGGNYNEQFF. The DNA for the CDR3 is TGCGCCAGCAGCTTGGAGGGCGGAAACTACAATGAGCAGTTCTTC.

The chain uses TRBV2 and TRBJ2-7; D not resolved. This CDR3 spans 14 amino acids. Germline lookup yields CDR1 SNHLY and CDR2 FYNNEI. V was trimmed by 7 bases and J by 2 bases, leaving 15 bases between them. The CDR3 sequence: CASIARDTAYEQYF. CDR3 bases: TGTGCCAGCATCGCCCGAGACACCGCCTACGAGCAGTACTTC.

The rearrangement joins TRBV5-4 to TRBJ2-7; 9 bases agree with TRBD2. After removal of 0 bases from V and 2 bases from J, the junction contained 3 bases not matched to a gene. CDR1 is SGHNT, CDR2 YYREEE, per germline (reference sequence). The CDR3 totals 15 residues. Written as DNA, the CDR3 is TGTGCCAGCAGCTTGGAAGCGGGAGGACCCTACGAGCAGTACTTC. Translated, it gives CASSLEAGGPYEQYF.

The chain has TRBV9 and TRBJ2-7; D perhaps matches TRBD1 (6 bases). Trimming took off 0 bases at V and 3 bases at J, with 22 bases between the two ends. Germline lookup yields CDR1 SGDLS and CDR2 YYNGEE. The CDR3 is 18 amino acids. The DNA for the CDR3 is TGTGCCAGCAGCGTAGGGGCTCTGGGGGCAGGGGCTTTCTACGAGCAGTACTTC. Its translation: CASSVGALGAGAFYEQYF.

This rearrangement joins TRBV25-1 to TRBJ2-3, with D possibly matching TRBD1 (8 bases). Trimming left V 6 bases short and J 5 bases short, with 18 bases between. This CDR3 spans 15 amino acids. Germline assignment: CDR1 MGHDK and CDR2 SYGVNS. CDR3: CASRGGMTGEDTQYF. For the CDR3, the DNA is TGTGCCAGCAGGGGGGGGATGACAGGGGAAGATACGCAGTATTTT.

This sequence joins TRBV9 and TRBJ2-2; maybe TRBD1 (5 bases). The CDR3 extends over 16 amino acids. V was pared by 3 bases and J by 0 bases, with 12 bases between. Per germline, CDR1 SGDLS and CDR2 YYNGEE. For the CDR3, the DNA is TGTGCCAGCAGCGGTCACAGGTCAGCGAACACCGGGGAGCTGTTTTTT. This sequence encodes CASSGHRSANTGELFF.

The chain employs TRBV7-6 and TRBJ2-2, with TRBD2 matching 12 bases. The CDR3 has 17 amino acids. Trimming took 4 bases from V and 6 from J; bases not matched to a gene: 9. Per the germline V gene, CDR1 is SGHVS and CDR2 is FNYEAQ. This CDR3 reads CASSSGLAGARAGELFF. The CDR3 DNA is TGTGCCAGCAGCTCGGGACTAGCGGGCGCCCGGGCCGGGGAGCTGTTTTTT.

The rearrangement joins TRBV6-6 to TRBJ1-1; the D gene is possibly TRBD1 (5 bases). Per germline, CDR1 MNHNY and CDR2 SVGAGI (reference sequence). The CDR3 totals 11 residues. Trimming removed 11 bases at V and 8 bases at J, with 15 bases between. The CDR3 nucleotides read TGTGCCCCCAGGGCAGGGCCCGAAGCTTTCTTT. Its translation is CAPRAGPEAFF.

CDR3 coding DNA: TGTGCCAGCAGCGGGGGGGGACAGGGGATGAATTACGAGCAGTACTTC. This gives the protein CASSGGGQGMNYEQYF. The chain has TRBV5-4 and TRBJ2-7, with 10 bases aligning to TRBD1. With V trimmed by 4 bases and J by 4 bases, 11 bases remained unmatched. This CDR3 is built from 16 residues. Germline lookup yields CDR1 SGHNT and CDR2 YYREEE (reference sequence). Complete variable domain (other parts from reference TRBV5-4 and TRBJ2-7): ETGVTQSPTHLIKTRGQQVTLRCSSQSGHNTVSWYQQALGQGPQFIFQYYREEENGRGNFPPRFSGLQFPNYSSELNVNALELDDSALYLCASSGGGQGMNYEQYFGPGTRLTVT.

CDR3 DNA sequence: TGTGCCAGTAAAGAGGGGGCGGTCGCTGAAGCTTTCTTT. Residues: CASKEGAVAEAFF. This sequence joins TRBV19 and TRBJ1-1; 7 nucleotides line up with TRBD1. This CDR3 has 13 residues. Germline values: CDR1 LNHDA, CDR2 SQIVND (reference sequence). V lost 7 bases and J lost 6; bases outside the gene matches: 8.

The chain combines TRBV6-5 with TRBJ2-5; D not resolved. The closer fit of TRBJ2-7 to the DNA end suggests the J call may be wrong. This CDR3 has 11 amino acids. Germline V lookup: CDR1 MNHEY, CDR2 SVGAGI. The CDR3 nucleotides read TGTGCCAGCAGTTCTTACTACGAGCAGTACTTC. Amino acid sequence: CASSSYYEQYF.

V usage is TRBV5-1 and J usage is TRBJ1-1; D is undetermined. V was trimmed by 1 base and J by 1 base, leaving 11 bases between them. Per germline, CDR1 SGHRS and CDR2 YFSETQ. The CDR3 is 15 amino acids. This CDR3 reads CASSLSRGGNTEAFF. The CDR3 DNA is TGCGCCAGCAGCTTGAGTCGGGGAGGGAACACTGAAGCTTTCTTT. Full variable domain (outside the CDR3, taken from reference TRBV5-1 and TRBJ1-1): KAGVTQTPRYLIKTRGQQVTLSCSPISGHRSVSWYQQTPGQGLQFLFEYFSETQRNKGNFPGRFSGRQFSNSRSEMNVSTLELGDSALYLCASSLSRGGNTEAFFGQGTRLTVV.

The CDR3: CASSRPGLAGAARTDTQYF. CDR3 DNA: TGTGCCAGCAGCCGCCCCGGGCTAGCGGGGGCCGCTCGCACAGATACGCAGTATTTT. The gene calls are TRBV27 and TRBJ2-3, with 10 bases fitting TRBD2. The CDR3 is made up of 19 amino acids. The V segment lost 6 bases and the J segment 1 base; nucleotides outside the gene matches: 16. Germline V gene sequence: CDR1 MNHEY, CDR2 SMNVEV (reference sequence).

This chain connects TRBV6-4 to TRBJ2-2; 7 bases line up with TRBD1. Losses at the gene ends were 3 bases for V and 1 base for J; bases not matched to a gene: 5. The CDR3 loop spans 16 amino acids. The germline V gene encodes CDR1 MRHNA and CDR2 SNTAGT. CDR3 nucleotide sequence: TGTGCCAGCAGTGAAGTGGCAGGGGGGAACACCGGGGAGCTGTTTTTT. This translates into CASSEVAGGNTGELFF.

This clone was found once. This sequence joins TRBV5-8 and TRBJ1-5; D is ambiguous. The CDR3 is 11 residues long. Trimming cost V 0 bases and J 9 bases, with 4 bases left between them. Germline assignment: CDR1 SGHTS and CDR2 YDEGEE. CDR3 sequence: CASSLVGPQHF. The DNA for the CDR3 is TGTGCCAGCAGCTTGGTCGGGCCCCAGCATTTT.

The chain employs TRBV7-9 and TRBJ1-3; D is ambiguous. CDR1 SEHNR and CDR2 FQNEAQ come from the germline V gene (reference sequence). This CDR3 is 16 amino acids long. Trimming removed 0 bases from V and 0 bases from J, with 9 bases in between. CDR3 nucleotide sequence: TGTGCCAGCAGCTTAGCGGCCGCCTCCTCTGGAAACACCATATATTTT. Its translation is CASSLAAASSGNTIYF.

This chain links TRBV5-1 with TRBJ1-4; a weak D match, TRBD1 (6 bases). V was trimmed by 4 bases and J by 1 base, leaving 11 bases between them. The CDR3 sequence is 15 residues long. In germline, CDR1 is SGHRS, CDR2 YFSETQ. CDR3 sequence (DNA): TGCGCCAGCAGCCAGACAGGCGGAACTAATGAAAAACTGTTTTTT. Protein: CASSQTGGTNEKLFF.

The chain combines TRBV19 with TRBJ1-5, with TRBD1 identical over 9 bases. Germline trimming cut 4 bases from V and 6 bases from J; bases unmatched to any gene: 4. Per germline, CDR1 LNHDA and CDR2 SQIVND (reference sequence). This CDR3 is 14 amino acids long. The CDR3 sequence is CASSSRTGAQPQHF. In nucleotides, the CDR3 is TGTGCCAGTAGTAGTAGGACAGGGGCTCAGCCCCAGCATTTT.

This clone came up a few times. V and J are TRBV5-1 and TRBJ2-3; D is ambiguous. Germline loops: CDR1 SGHRS, CDR2 YFSETQ. Trimming removed 0 bases from V and 0 bases from J, with 8 bases in between. The CDR3 is 15 amino acids. The CDR3 region has the DNA TGCGCCAGCAGCTTGGAGTGGGGAAGCACAGATACGCAGTATTTT. It encodes CASSLEWGSTDTQYF.

To note about this clone: Compared with germline, one end of the junction differs, possibly owing to a read error. The V gene is TRBV29-1, the J gene TRBJ1-2; the D is unclear. This CDR3 contains 18 residues. Per the germline V gene, CDR1 is SQVTM and CDR2 is ANQGSEA. The CDR3 protein is CSVEGIQGPQSPNYGYTF. DNA for the CDR3: TGCAGCGTGGAAGGGATCCAAGGCCCCCAATCGCCTAACTATGGCTACACCTTC.